The 13 T cell receptor beta chains below all came from one sample that was sequenced in a study of T cell clonotyping in hematopoietic cell transplantation. Measured with immunoSEQ multiplex PCR; TCRdb has only the in-frame clones, and not every one. Of 5,000 to 6,000 clones listed, around 30% are singletons. Time point noted: recipient sample about 28 days before transplant, after cytoreduction. The sequences come from peripheral blood mononuclear cells, collected before stem cell transplant. These receptors all stem from a man aged 50-60 years with myelofibrosis. Some clones in this sample may be carry-over from other donors' samples.

The CDR3 DNA follows: TGTGCCAGCAGTCCCTCGAGGAGCACAGATACGCAGTATTTT. Protein product: CASSPSRSTDTQYF. This chain uses TRBV2 with TRBJ2-3, with D uncertain. V lost 5 bases and J 0 bases, leaving 9 bases between the germline ends. Germline V gives CDR1 SNHLY, CDR2 FYNNEI. The CDR3 length is 14 residues. Full variable domain (remainder filled in from reference TRBV2 and TRBJ2-3): EPEVTQTPSHQVTQMGQEVILRCVPISNHLYFYWYRQILGQKVEFLVSFYNNEISEKSEIFDDQFSVERPDGSNFTLKIRSTKLEDSAMYFCASSPSRSTDTQYFGPGTRLTVL.

About this clone itself: A junction end diverges from the germline sequence, so it may reflect a read error. The CDR3 protein is CARSLYRGWPGELFF. In nucleotides, the CDR3 is TGTGCCCGGAGCCTTTACAGGGGCTGGCCCGGGGAGCTGTTTTTT. V gene TRBV30 combines with J gene TRBJ2-2; 7 bases align to TRBD1. CDR3 length equals 15 residues. Per the germline V gene, CDR1 is GTSNPN and CDR2 is SVGIG (reference sequence).

This chain joins TRBV7-6 and TRBJ2-7; 11 nucleotides match TRBD1. The CDR3 consists of 14 residues. J lost 5 bases, V lost 5 bases, and 5 bases had no gene match. Germline V CDR1 and CDR2: SGHVS, FNYEAQ. The CDR3 spells CASSRTGGFHEQYF. In DNA form, the CDR3 reads TGTGCCAGCAGCAGGACAGGGGGCTTCCACGAGCAGTACTTC.

This clone qualifies as medium-sized. The V and J genes are TRBV9 and TRBJ1-1; no clear D gene. From germline, CDR1 is SGDLS and CDR2 YYNGEE. The CDR3 sequence is 14 residues long. The V end lost 0 bases, the J end lost 1 base, and 7 bases lay between the germline ends. The CDR3 DNA reads as TGTGCCAGCAGCGTAGTGTCGAGGAACACTGAAGCTTTCTTT. Residues: CASSVVSRNTEAFF.

The chain uses TRBV29-1 and TRBJ2-1, with D perhaps matching TRBD1 (5 bases). The CDR3 sequence is 12 residues long. The V and J ends lost 6 bases and 7 bases respectively, with 13 bases between them. Germline V gene data show CDR1 as SQVTM and CDR2 as ANQGSEA. CDR3 DNA: TGCAGCGTCAGCCAAACAGGTAATGAGCAGTTCTTC. Amino acid sequence: CSVSQTGNEQFF.

This clone has only a few counts. This chain links TRBV14 with TRBJ1-1; D gene unclear. Looked up from germline, CDR1 is SGHDN and CDR2 is FVKESK. This CDR3 is 15 amino acids long. With 0 bases removed from V and 5 bases from J, the gap between germline ends came to 13 bases. This CDR3 is CASSQEEWPRTEAFF. The CDR3 region has the DNA TGTGCCAGCAGCCAAGAAGAATGGCCCCGAACTGAAGCTTTCTTT.

The chain carries TRBV30 and TRBJ1-1; weak D call: TRBD1 (5 bases). The CDR3 contains 13 residues. Trimming took off 1 base at V and 4 bases at J, with 10 bases between the two ends. Germline-derived CDR1 and CDR2 are GTSNPN and SVGIG (reference sequence). The CDR3 nucleotides read TGTGCCTGGAGTGGACTTGGGGGCACTGAAGCTTTCTTT. Translation: CAWSGLGGTEAFF.

J is TRBJ1-1 and V is TRBV25-1; maybe TRBD1 (6 bases). V lost 5 bases to trimming and J lost 3 bases, with 16 bases between them. CDR1 is MGHDK, CDR2 SYGVNS, per germline. This CDR3 region has 15 residues. For the CDR3, the DNA is TGTGCCAGCAGTACCTGGGACACCCAATACACTGAAGCTTTCTTT. This gives the protein CASSTWDTQYTEAFF.

The chain has TRBV30 and TRBJ1-2; no firm D call. CDR1 and CDR2 (germline): GTSNPN, SVGIG (reference sequence). V shed 0 bases and J shed 7 bases, with 12 bases lying between them. This CDR3 has 13 amino acids. The CDR3 loop is CAWSVKGVVGYTF. For the CDR3, the DNA is TGTGCCTGGAGTGTAAAGGGAGTGGTTGGCTACACCTTC.

This clone was detected only a few times. The rearrangement joins TRBV27 to TRBJ1-2; D perhaps matches TRBD1 (5 bases). Germline assignment: CDR1 MNHEY and CDR2 SMNVEV (reference sequence). CDR3 length equals 13 residues. Trimming cost V 2 bases and J 8 bases, with 12 bases left between them. CDR3 in DNA: TGTGCCAGCAGTTTAACAGGCTATGGGGGCTACACCTTC. Translating gives CASSLTGYGGYTF.

This clone was seen a few times. The V call is TRBV19, the J call TRBJ1-1; TRBD1 matches at 8 bases. The germline gives CDR1 LNHDA, CDR2 SQIVND (reference sequence). There are 11 residues in the CDR3. V lost 8 bases and J lost 8; bases outside the gene matches: 4. The CDR3 region has the DNA TGTGCCAGTTCCACAGGGGGAGAAGCTTTCTTT. Translated: CASSTGGEAFF.

This clone was counted between two and nine times. The chain has TRBV30 and TRBJ1-3, with D unclear. Germline V gives CDR1 GTSNPN, CDR2 SVGIG (reference sequence). V was cut by 3 bases and J by 4 bases, with 7 bases left in between. This CDR3 comprises 12 residues. CDR3 sequence: CAWRLAGNTIYF. The CDR3 nucleotides read TGTGCCTGGAGGTTAGCCGGAAACACCATATATTTT.

The chain links TRBV30 to TRBJ2-7, with unresolved D. The CDR3 spans 11 residues. Germline V gene data show CDR1 as GTSNPN and CDR2 as SVGIG (reference sequence). The V end lost 3 bases, the J end lost 6 bases, and 9 bases lay between the germline ends. Written as DNA, the CDR3 is TGTGCCTGGAGGGAGAATCTCGAGCAGTACTTC. Its protein is CAWRENLEQYF.